This T cell receptor (beta chain) came from a study of blood T cell repertoires in COVID-19. Study at large: T cells, B-cell-depleted T cells, or PBMCs supplied cDNA or gDNA.

Method: immunoSEQ multiplex PCR; TCRdb's copy keeps in-frame clones and lacks some. The table records almost 300,000 clones, approximately 86% of them present only once. J gave up 3 bases and V 5 bases, and 1 base lay outside the gene matches. Germline CDR1 MNHEY, CDR2 SVGAGI. The CDR3 is made up of 13 amino acids. This receptor was obtained from a man aged 70-80 years with acute or convalescent COVID-19. The chain joins TRBV6-5 to TRBJ1-2, with 9 bases lining up with TRBD1. Sequences were obtained from peripheral blood. The CDR3 sequence: CASSTGGDYGYTF. CDR3 in DNA: TGTGCCAGCAGTACAGGGGGCGACTATGGCTACACCTTC.